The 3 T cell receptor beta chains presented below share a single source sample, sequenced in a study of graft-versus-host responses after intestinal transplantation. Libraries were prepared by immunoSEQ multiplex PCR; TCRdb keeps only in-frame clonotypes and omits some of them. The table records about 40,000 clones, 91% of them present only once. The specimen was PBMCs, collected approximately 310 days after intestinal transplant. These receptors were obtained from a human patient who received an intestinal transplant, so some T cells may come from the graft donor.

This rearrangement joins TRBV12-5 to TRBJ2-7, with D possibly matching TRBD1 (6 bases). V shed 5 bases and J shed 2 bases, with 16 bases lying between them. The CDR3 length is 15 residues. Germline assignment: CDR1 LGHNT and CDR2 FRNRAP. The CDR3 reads CASGVGQPATYEQYF. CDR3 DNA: TGTGCTAGTGGTGTAGGACAGCCGGCCACCTACGAGCAGTACTTC.

CDR3 in DNA: TGCGCCAGCAGTGAATATGGGGACACGGAGCCCGGCGAGCAGTACTTC. Translated: CASSEYGDTEPGEQYF. The V and J genes are TRBV10-1 and TRBJ2-7, with D possibly being TRBD1 (6 bases). The CDR3 runs 16 residues. V was pared by 3 bases and J by 6 bases, with 21 bases between. CDR1 and CDR2 (germline): WNHNN, SYGVQD (reference sequence).

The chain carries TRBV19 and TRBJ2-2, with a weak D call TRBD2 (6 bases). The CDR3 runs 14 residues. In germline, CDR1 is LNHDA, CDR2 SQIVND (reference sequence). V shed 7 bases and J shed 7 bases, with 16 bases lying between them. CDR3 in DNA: TGTGCCAGTAATTGGGGGGTCGGTAGCGGGGAGCTGTTTTTT. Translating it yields CASNWGVGSGELFF.